The sequence of this T cell receptor beta chain was determined in a study of identical twins. TCRdb re-derived calls from the 5' RACE reads in MiXCR, one entry per CDR3 protein. The table includes hundreds of thousands of distinct CDR3 sequences, 15% to 20% detected once. This clonotype was seen a handful of times. Its antigen is as yet unknown. Findings of the study overall: Compared with models, monozygotic twins showed more out-of-frame TCR alpha sharing. Abundant cord blood beta clonotypes carried fewer insertions; memory repertoires showed none.

The junction had 11 bases not matched to a gene; V was cut back by 10 bases and J by 8 bases. Germline-derived CDR1 and CDR2 are MNHNS and SASEGT. The CDR3 is 13 residues long. A further study also used this sample, focusing on T cells expressing NK-cell markers.

This rearrangement joins TRBV6-1 to TRBJ2-1; 7 nucleotides line up with TRBD1. This clonotype originated in a woman aged 18-30 years in good health. What was sequenced was PBMCs. CDR3 bases: TGTGCCAATCAAGACAGGGACGGCGATGAGCAGTTCTTC. It encodes CANQDRDGDEQFF.